This TCR beta chain emerged from a study of graft-versus-host responses after intestinal transplantation (dated by TCRdb to the early 2020s). Describing the broader study: The transplants that recipients received were multivisceral, liver-intestinal, or isolated intestinal. All recipients received anti-thymocyte globulin induction followed by maintenance tacrolimus and steroids for two to four years. After intestinal transplantation, graft-versus-host and host-versus-graft alloreactive T cell clones were followed in the graft, circulation and bone marrow using bulk TCR-beta CDR3 sequencing. To identify alloreactive clones, pre-transplant mixed lymphocyte reaction products were sequenced and then compared with unstimulated pre-transplant donor and recipient T cells. A cohort of fewer than 25 intestinal transplant recipients, including one retransplant, was enrolled, and 3 patients lacking pretransplant specimens were excluded. Donor T cell macrochimerism was defined as a peak of at least 4% donor T cells among recipient peripheral blood mononuclear cells. Rather than going through the commercial service, samples from three later patients were sequenced in-house on an Illumina MiSeq and processed with MiXCR. Summary of the overall study and its limitations: The conclusions were limited by the relatively low number and heterogeneity of the intestinal transplant patients. Peak levels of circulating GvH clones were associated with declines in HvG clones early after transplant. In the allografts of patients with donor T cell macrochimerism, GvH to HvG T cell clonal ratios were high. GvH clones turned up in recipient bone marrow, with some appearing earlier in ileal mucosa or blood, a pattern consistent with an intestinal mucosal origin.

In the paper's terms, the time point label means: cells obtained before transplantation from donor or recipient. CD3+CD4+ and CD3+CD8+ populations were FACS-sorted from unstimulated pre-transplant donor and recipient cells taken from spleen or lymph nodes. Receptor amplification or capture employed the immunoSEQ multiplex PCR assay. For most patients, genomic DNA was isolated with the Qiagen DNeasy Blood and Tissue Kit and shipped frozen to Adaptive Biotechnologies for TCR sequencing. High-throughput TCR-beta CDR3 sequencing of genomic DNA from most patients was performed by Adaptive Biotechnologies. Under the source paper's analysis protocol: TCR sequencing data were retrieved from Adaptive's ImmunoSEQ software for about 17 patients, whereas three other patients were processed with MiXCR and VDJtools. To correct CD4 versus CD8 sorting errors, any sequence found in both subsets at a frequency ratio below 5:1 was removed. CDR3 nucleotide sequences shared between donor and recipient were removed because their origin could not be assigned. To be classed as alloreactive, a clone needed at least 2-fold expansion over unstimulated cells and a minimum CFSE-low frequency of 0.002% (template counts) or 0.001% (read counts). Clones detected in sequenced pre-transplant spleen, lymph node, or MLR CFSE-low populations of the donor or recipient were defined as mappable. The cumulative frequency of alloreactive clones was calculated as a percentage of all sequences, weighted by copy number. What TCRdb holds here is the immuneACCESS table cut down to in-frame rearrangements. Part of the clones is not present; checked against another copy, under half of the missing clones reflect an unresolved V gene, and the others are unexplained. V, J and clone size reflect that table, while D and trimming were determined from the DNA. This sample comprises more than 80,000 clones, 88% of them detected only once. Of the sample, under 0.3% falls within the top ten clones.

The CDR3 runs 13 residues from the cysteine to the phenylalanine. The kept DNA is CDR3 alone, 39 bases in frame from the first base. Trimming costs V 0 bases and J 8 bases, and their ends lie 11 bases apart. CDR1 and CDR2, per the germline V gene, are SGHRS and YFSETQ. Turning to this clone: It lacks a known antigen. Base quality data are lacking; no much larger clone is found one base away. The same CDR3 also results from other DNA sequences found in this sample.

This TCR derives from a human donor who was the organ donor for an intestinal transplant. The rearranged chain carries TRBV5-1 and TRBJ1-1; there is no confident call for the D gene. This specimen was unstimulated CD4+ T cells sorted from spleen or lymph node cells, taken before transplant. The CDR3 is CASSLEAEGEAFF. The DNA reads TGCGCCAGCAGCTTGGAGGCGGAAGGAGAAGCTTTCTTT.